The present entry profiles one TCR beta chain with its context. Its antigen is as yet unknown. CDR1 MNHNY and CDR2 SVGAGI come from the germline V gene (reference sequence). The germline V and J ends were trimmed by 2 bases and 2 bases, with 10 bases remaining between them. The CDR3 covers 15 residues. This sample is part of a study of CD4 T cells in relation to SARS-CoV-2 and coronaviruses. For the study at large: After roughly ten days of antigen culture, PBMC TCR beta CDR3s were sequenced. Controls used an HIV-1 Nef peptide pool or no peptide. The HLA restriction of the shared crossreactive spike epitopes was mapped.

TCRdb's table, derived via immunoSEQ multiplex PCR, lists solely in-frame clones and lacks some. In the table there are under 30,000 clones, 60% to 85% of which are singletons. CD4+ T cells from unexposed donors were obtained before the COVID-19 pandemic (2011-2018). Isolation of CD4+ T cells took place after approximately eleven days in culture. Half the medium was replaced with IL-2 medium on days 3 and 7. The specimen sequenced was CD4+ T cells from PBMCs, cultured in vitro. The receptor's source is a human donor in good health. This chain uses TRBV6-6 with TRBJ2-1; TRBD2 might be the D (5 bases). CDR3 coding DNA: TGTGCCAGCAGTTACCAGGCGGAGGCCTACAATGAGCAGTTCTTC. Its protein is CASSYQAEAYNEQFF.